This T cell receptor (beta chain) was obtained from a study of control samples from healthy donors and cancer patients. From germline, CDR1 is SNHLY and CDR2 FYNNEI. The V segment lost 2 bases and the J segment 7 bases; nucleotides outside the gene matches: 9. The CDR3 extends over 16 amino acids. Generated by immunoSEQ multiplex PCR, the TCRdb table keeps only in-frame clones and is missing some. The table shows about 34,000 clones, with under 95% occurring only once. The sample consisted of PBMCs. The receptor's source is a man in his forties with colorectal cancer. The genes are TRBV2 and TRBJ2-5; 11 bases fit TRBD2. For the CDR3, the DNA is TGTGCCAGCAGTGAAATAGCGGGGGGGCCTCTGGGGACCCAGTACTTC. The encoded protein is CASSEIAGGPLGTQYF.